These T cell receptor beta chains were read from a single sample in a study of radiation and T cells in renal cell carcinoma. The protocol was immunoSEQ multiplex PCR, while the TCRdb copy is restricted to in-frame clones and leaves out a portion. Found here are about 49,000 clones, about 83% of them singletons; the top ten hold 31%. The specimen was blood, collected from a patient whose treatment included radiotherapy and nephrectomy. Source of these receptors: an older woman with renal cell carcinoma. CDR3s include the opening cysteine and the closing phenylalanine or tryptophan. D genes are given only for firm matches. Clone size is given for some rows only: seen once, a few or many times, or a class if the clone is expanded.

CDR3nt: TGCGCCAGCAGCTTCGGACTAGCGGGGGGGATCACAGATACGCAGTATTTT
CDR3aa: CASSFGLAGGITDTQYF
j_gene: TRBJ2-3
d_gene: TRBD2
abundance: .
v_gene: TRBV5-1

CDR3nt: TGTGCCAGCAGCGTGGGAGCGGGGGGCTGGGAGACCCAGTACTTC
CDR3aa: CASSVGAGGWETQYF
j_gene: TRBJ2-5
d_gene: TRBD2
abundance: .
v_gene: TRBV9

CDR3nt: TGTGCCAGCAGCTACAGACAAACGACCTACGAGCAGTACTTC
CDR3aa: CASSYRQTTYEQYF
j_gene: TRBJ2-7
d_gene: .
abundance: once
v_gene: TRBV7-2

CDR3nt: TGTGCCAGCAGTGAATTTTCGGGGCAGATGAACACTGAAGCTTTCTTT
CDR3aa: CASSEFSGQMNTEAFF
j_gene: TRBJ1-1
d_gene: .
abundance: .
v_gene: TRBV6-1

CDR3nt: TGTGCCAGCTCACCGGACAGGGCTGGGGCCAACGTCCTGACTTTC
CDR3aa: CASSPDRAGANVLTF
j_gene: TRBJ2-6
d_gene: TRBD1
abundance: .
v_gene: TRBV18

CDR3nt: TGTGCCTGGAGTCCGGCAGGGTTAGGCATTCAGTACTTC
CDR3aa: CAWSPAGLGIQYF
j_gene: TRBJ2-4
d_gene: .
abundance: .
v_gene: TRBV30

CDR3nt: TGTGCCAGCAGCGTTGGGGCTAGCGGAGTCAATGAGCAGTTCTTC
CDR3aa: CASSVGASGVNEQFF
j_gene: TRBJ2-1
d_gene: TRBD2
abundance: few
v_gene: TRBV9

CDR3nt: TGTGCCAGCAGGCCCGGAGCCCCTCTAGCGGGATGGACCGGGGAGCTGTTTTTT
CDR3aa: CASRPGAPLAGWTGELFF
j_gene: TRBJ2-2
d_gene: TRBD2
abundance: once
v_gene: TRBV7-2

CDR3nt: TGTGCCAGCAGGAGACAGGGCAATCAGCCCCAGCATTTT
CDR3aa: CASRRQGNQPQHF
j_gene: TRBJ1-5
d_gene: .
abundance: few
v_gene: TRBV6-5

CDR3nt: TGTGCCAGCAGACCCAACAGGGGTAGCTCACCCCTCCACTTT
CDR3aa: CASRPNRGSSPLHF
j_gene: TRBJ1-6
d_gene: TRBD1
abundance: many
v_gene: TRBV28

CDR3nt: TGTGCCAGCAGCCCCGGGTTGGGATCGTCCGGGGAGCTGTTTTTT
CDR3aa: CASSPGLGSSGELFF
j_gene: TRBJ2-2
d_gene: .
abundance: .
v_gene: TRBV6-5

CDR3nt: TGCAGCGCAAAGTCTAACTATGGCTACACCTTC
CDR3aa: CSAKSNYGYTF
j_gene: TRBJ1-2
d_gene: .
abundance: .
v_gene: TRBV29-1

CDR3nt: TGTGCCAGCACCCAAGGCGGTAGGGAGACAGATACGCAGTATTTT
CDR3aa: CASTQGGRETDTQYF
j_gene: TRBJ2-3
d_gene: .
abundance: .
v_gene: TRBV7-3

CDR3nt: TGTGCCAGCAGCTCAAGGGGTAGTACGAACACCGGGGAGCTGTTTTTT
CDR3aa: CASSSRGSTNTGELFF
j_gene: TRBJ2-2
d_gene: .
abundance: .
v_gene: TRBV11-2

CDR3nt: TGTGCCATCAGTGAGCCAGACAGGGCATATGGCTACACCTTC
CDR3aa: CAISEPDRAYGYTF
j_gene: TRBJ1-2
d_gene: TRBD1
abundance: few
v_gene: TRBV10-3

CDR3nt: TGTGCCACCTCCGGCGAAAAGGGGTACAATGAGCAGTTCTTC
CDR3aa: CATSGEKGYNEQFF
j_gene: TRBJ2-1
d_gene: .
abundance: .
v_gene: TRBV15

CDR3nt: TGTGCCAGCAGCTTATTGGGTAATGAAGCTTTCTTT
CDR3aa: CASSLLGNEAFF
j_gene: TRBJ1-1
d_gene: .
abundance: .
v_gene: TRBV7-2

CDR3nt: TGTGCCAGCAGCGGGACCGGGACAGGGGCACTTGGCTACACCTTC
CDR3aa: CASSGTGTGALGYTF
j_gene: TRBJ1-2
d_gene: TRBD1
abundance: .
v_gene: TRBV9

CDR3nt: TGTGCCAGCAGTTACTCATTAGGGACAGCCTACAATGAGCAGTTCTTC
CDR3aa: CASSYSLGTAYNEQFF
j_gene: TRBJ2-1
d_gene: TRBD1
abundance: .
v_gene: TRBV6-5

CDR3nt: TGCGCCAGCAGCACAAGGGAGACCGCCTACGAGCAGTACTTC
CDR3aa: CASSTRETAYEQYF
j_gene: TRBJ2-7
d_gene: .
abundance: .
v_gene: TRBV10-1

CDR3nt: TGTGCCAGCAGACGCGGGACAGGGATTCGTCAGCCCCAGCATTTT
CDR3aa: CASRRGTGIRQPQHF
j_gene: TRBJ1-5
d_gene: TRBD1
abundance: once
v_gene: TRBV7-3

CDR3nt: TGTGCCAGCAGCTTGGCAGTGTCCCGAGAAGCTTTCTTT
CDR3aa: CASSLAVSREAFF
j_gene: TRBJ1-1
d_gene: .
abundance: .
v_gene: TRBV5-6

CDR3nt: TGTGCCAGCAGCTTAGGGAGGGGCCAAGAGACCCAGTACTTC
CDR3aa: CASSLGRGQETQYF
j_gene: TRBJ2-5
d_gene: .
abundance: .
v_gene: TRBV7-2

CDR3nt: TGTGCCAGCAGCTCCTCGATAATGGGGGATCACAATGAGCAGTTCTTC
CDR3aa: CASSSSIMGDHNEQFF
j_gene: TRBJ2-1
d_gene: .
abundance: .
v_gene: TRBV7-2